A selection of T cell receptor beta chains follows, all from one sample in a study of monozygotic twins with cystic fibrosis. Sequenced by immunoSEQ multiplex PCR; TCRdb stores in-frame clones only, minus some. The data hold some 20,000 clones, with around 97% observed a single time. The source material was blood. All receptors derive from a woman in her 30s with cystic fibrosis. Each CDR3 is given with its conserved first and last residue. The D gene is left open where the match is weak.

cdr3_length | d_call | j_call | v_call | cdr3_nt | cdr3_aa
15 | . | TRBJ1-6 | TRBV11-2 | TGTGCCAGCAGCTGGGACAACTCCTATAATTCACCCCTCCACTTT | CASSWDNSYNSPLHF
13 | . | TRBJ2-3 | TRBV10-3 | TGTGCCATCAGATGGGACCTACCAGATACGCAGTATTTT | CAIRWDLPDTQYF
16 | . | TRBJ2-7 | TRBV14 | TGTGCCAGCAGCCAAGAGGGAATAGTAGGCAGCTACGAGCAGTACTTC | CASSQEGIVGSYEQYF
15 | TRBD1 | TRBJ2-5 | TRBV28 | TGTGCCAGCACCCGGACAGGGGGCTTGGCAGAGACCCAGTACTTC | CASTRTGGLAETQYF
14 | . | TRBJ1-5 | TRBV10-3 | TGTGCCATCGCGATTGAGGATGGCAATCAGCCCCAGCATTTT | CAIAIEDGNQPQHF
11 | . | TRBJ2-5 | TRBV20-1 | TGCAGTGCTAGGGCTCCGGAGACCCAGTACTTC | CSARAPETQYF
15 | . | TRBJ2-5 | TRBV14 | TGTGCCAGCAGCCATGGGGACGAATTAAGCGAGACCCAGTACTTC | CASSHGDELSETQYF
16 | TRBD2 | TRBJ2-3 | TRBV6-1 | TGTGCCAGCAGTGCCTACTTTCCCGGGGGGGCGGATACGCAGTATTTT | CASSAYFPGGADTQYF
20 | TRBD1 | TRBJ1-4 | TRBV5-1 | TGCGCCAGCAGCTTCGAACCCTGGGACAGGGCAGGTGCAACTAATGAAAAACTGTTTTTT | CASSFEPWDRAGATNEKLFF
16 | TRBD2 | TRBJ2-3 | TRBV7-2 | TGTGCCAGCAGCTTGGGAGGACTAGCGGGGGTGGATACGCAGTATTTT | CASSLGGLAGVDTQYF
18 | . | TRBJ1-5 | TRBV7-8 | TGTGCCAGCAGCTCTCTCCGGGACATCGGTGGGAGCAATCAGCCCCAGCATTTT | CASSSLRDIGGSNQPQHF